The clone carrying this T cell receptor (beta chain) came up a few times. Its antigen is as yet unknown. The sample comes from a study of cytomegalovirus exposure and HLA in healthy donors. For the study at large: Among the roughly 400 genotyped donors, about 81% were placed in the Caucasian-associated ancestry cluster.

These donors counted as nominally healthy when sampled, but unrecorded immune exposures were likely. Findings and limits, study-wide: Several of the most significant clusters were apparently associated with common viral pathogens in a later analysis.

From germline, CDR1 is MNHNS and CDR2 SASEGT. V was cut by 4 bases and J by 3 bases, with 9 bases left in between. The CDR3 is 13 amino acids. Primers for the PCR totalled 60 Vbeta and 13 Jbeta. TCRdb keeps only in-frame clones here, not all; method: immunoSEQ multiplex PCR. The sample has more than 200,000 clones, approximately 80% seen once. The sequencing input was PBMCs. V usage is TRBV6-1 and J usage is TRBJ1-1; tentatively, D is TRBD1 (5 bases). This TCR was sampled from a girl aged 5 to 17 in good health and CMV-seronegative. The CDR3 spells CASSARGDTEAFF. The CDR3 region has the DNA TGTGCCAGCAGTGCCCGGGGGGACACTGAAGCTTTCTTT.